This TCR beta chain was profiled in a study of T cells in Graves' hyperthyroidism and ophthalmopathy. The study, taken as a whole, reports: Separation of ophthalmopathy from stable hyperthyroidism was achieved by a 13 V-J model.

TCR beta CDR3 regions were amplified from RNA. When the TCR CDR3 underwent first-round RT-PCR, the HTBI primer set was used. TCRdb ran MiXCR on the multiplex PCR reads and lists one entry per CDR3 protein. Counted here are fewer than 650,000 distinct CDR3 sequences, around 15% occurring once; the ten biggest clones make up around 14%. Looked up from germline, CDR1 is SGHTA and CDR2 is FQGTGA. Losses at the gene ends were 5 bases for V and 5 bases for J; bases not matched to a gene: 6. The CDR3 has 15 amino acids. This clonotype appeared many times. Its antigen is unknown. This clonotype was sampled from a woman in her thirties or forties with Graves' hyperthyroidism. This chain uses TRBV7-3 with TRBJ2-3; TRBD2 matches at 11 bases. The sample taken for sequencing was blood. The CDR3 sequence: CASSPTSGALDTQYF. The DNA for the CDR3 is TGTGCCAGCAGCCCGACTAGCGGGGCCTTAGATACGCAGTATTTT.